This T cell receptor beta chain was recovered during a study of OX40 agonist ivuxolimab in advanced cancers. Sequencing was performed with immunoSEQ multiplex PCR; in TCRdb, only in-frame clones are kept and a portion is missing. The data show almost 80,000 clones, around 87% seen once. Whole-study findings and limits: The authors also found low normalized T-cell clonal expansion in some nonresponders.

This CDR3 spans 15 amino acids. From germline, CDR1 is SGHTS and CDR2 YDEGEE. After removal of 4 bases from V and 4 bases from J, the junction contained 4 bases not matched to a gene. This clone has only a few counts. Antigen unknown. This sequence was found in an adult with an advanced solid tumor such as melanoma, head and neck, liver or kidney cancer. The sequencing used CD4+ or CD8+ T cells sorted from blood, collected in a trial of the OX40 agonist ivuxolimab. The chain has TRBV5-8 and TRBJ2-7, with 14 bases matching TRBD2. In nucleotides, the CDR3 is TGTGCCAGCAGCAAGGGACTAGCGGGAGTTTACGAGCAGTACTTC. Its protein product is CASSKGLAGVYEQYF.